Shown below are 16 T cell receptor beta chains from a single sample sequenced in a study of T cell repertoires in cytomegalovirus infection. Their antigens remain unidentified. TCRdb used MiXCR to reprocess the reads, holding one entry per CDR3 protein. The table has about 89,000 distinct CDR3 sequences, about 31% seen once. The source material was CD8+ T cells from cultured PBMCs, sampled from culture after CMV antigen stimulation. These receptors came from a human donor in good health (CMV status not recorded). Some clones in this sample may be carry-over from other donors' samples.

The chain has TRBV6-7 and TRBJ2-1; TRBD2 might be the D (5 bases). TRBV6-7 is placed among ORFs of uncertain function. The CDR3 has 12 residues. With 7 bases removed from V and 8 bases from J, the gap between germline ends came to 12 bases. CDR3 in amino acids: CASNQGSDEQFF. In DNA form, the CDR3 reads TGTGCCAGCAATCAAGGGAGCGATGAGCAGTTCTTC.

The J gene is TRBJ2-7, the V gene TRBV5-4, with D perhaps matching TRBD1 (5 bases). The CDR3 has 13 residues. Trimming removed 3 bases at V and 5 bases at J, with 12 bases between. Germline lookup yields CDR1 SGHNT and CDR2 YYREEE (reference sequence). CDR3 sequence (DNA): TGTGCCAGCAGCTCTCAGGGTTCCGACGAGCAGTACTTC. This encodes CASSSQGSDEQYF.

This clonotype was seen ten or more times. The CDR3 DNA is TGTGCCAGCAGCTTGGGTCTAGCGGGGGCAGATACGCAGTATTTT. Its translation is CASSLGLAGADTQYF. V is TRBV5-6 and J is TRBJ2-3; 10 bases map to TRBD2. This CDR3 comprises 15 residues. The V gene end was trimmed by 0 bases and the J gene end by 4 bases; junction bases not matched to a gene: 2. Germline loops: CDR1 SGHDT, CDR2 YYEEEE.

DNA of the CDR3: TGTGCCAGCAGTGAAGTCCCAGAAGACAATGAGCAGTTCTTC. This gives the protein CASSEVPEDNEQFF. The chain employs TRBV2 and TRBJ2-1; D not certain. Trimming shortened V by 1 base and J by 5 bases, and 9 bases separated the two germline ends. The CDR3 has 14 residues. The germline gives CDR1 SNHLY, CDR2 FYNNEI.

J is TRBJ2-7 and V is TRBV20-1; TRBD2 is a possible D gene (5 bases). Between the trimmed V and J ends, which lost 3 bases and 2 bases, there was a span of 14 bases. The CDR3 consists of 14 residues. The germline V gene has CDR1 DFQATT and CDR2 SNEGSKA (reference sequence). CDR3 sequence: CSASLPGETYEQYF. The CDR3 DNA sequence: TGCAGTGCTAGTCTCCCCGGGGAGACCTACGAGCAGTACTTC.

This clonotype was seen repeatedly, ten times or more. The V and J genes are TRBV5-4 and TRBJ2-7; 7 bases are shared with TRBD2. Germline V gene sequence: CDR1 SGHNT, CDR2 YYREEE (reference sequence). After removal of 1 base from V and 6 bases from J, the junction contained 7 bases not matched to a gene. CDR3 size: 14 residues. CDR3 bases: TGTGCCAGCAGCTTGAGAGCGGGGCCTGCCGAGCAGTACTTC. This codes for CASSLRAGPAEQYF.

The rearrangement uses TRBV12-3 or TRBV12-4 and TRBJ1-1; D remains ambiguous. This CDR3 has 13 amino acids. V lost 8 bases to trimming and J lost 3 bases, with 13 bases between them. Here the CDR3 reads CASFRTIYTEAFF. In nucleotides, the CDR3 is TGTGCCAGCTTTCGGACCATATACACTGAAGCTTTCTTT.

V and J are TRBV6-1 and TRBJ1-2; D possibly corresponds to TRBD1 (6 bases). Germline CDR1 reads MNHNS; CDR2 reads SASEGT. This CDR3 comprises 11 residues. The V end lost 7 bases, the J end lost 8 bases, and 11 bases lay between the germline ends. The CDR3 loop reads CASTAGGGYTF. The DNA for the CDR3 is TGTGCCAGCACCGCCGGGGGCGGCTACACCTTC.

There are many counts of this clonotype. This chain uses TRBV12-3 or TRBV12-4 with TRBJ1-1; D may be TRBD1 (6 bases). V lost 8 bases and J lost 5, with 12 bases in between. The CDR3 contains 12 residues. DNA for the CDR3: TGTGCCAGCTTCAGGGGTTTAACTGAAGCTTTCTTT. It specifies CASFRGLTEAFF.

This clonotype has just a few counts. The chain couples TRBV27 to TRBJ2-7, with D possibly matching TRBD1 (5 bases). CDR3 length: 14 residues. The V end lost 6 bases, the J end lost 2 bases, and 14 bases lay between the germline ends. CDR1 is MNHEY and CDR2 is SMNVEV in the germline V gene (reference sequence). The CDR3 protein is CASRPGHPTYEQYF. DNA for the CDR3: TGTGCCAGCAGACCTGGACATCCAACCTACGAGCAGTACTTC.

CDR3 sequence: CASSLGTGNEKLFF. CDR3 coding DNA: TGTGCCAGCAGTTTGGGGACAGGGAATGAAAAACTGTTTTTT. This sequence joins TRBV28 and TRBJ1-4; 9 bases line up with TRBD1. This CDR3 has 14 amino acids. Looked up from germline, CDR1 is MDHEN and CDR2 is SYDVKM. The V and J ends lost 3 bases and 5 bases, in that order; junction bases with no gene match: 1.

The rearrangement links TRBV7-6 to TRBJ2-5; TRBD2 agrees at 15 bases. V shed 5 bases and J 5 bases; nucleotides not matched to a gene: 6. The V gene's germline CDR1 is SGHVS and CDR2 FNYEAQ. The CDR3 totals 16 residues. In DNA, the CDR3 is TGTGCCAGCAGCGAATGGACTAGCGGGGGGGCGGAGACCCAGTACTTC. Translating gives CASSEWTSGGAETQYF.

This clonotype has only one observation. A much larger clone differs by one base, so this may be a read error. The CDR3 loop reads CPSSRDGQPQHF. For the CDR3, the DNA is TGTCCCAGCAGCCGCGATGGTCAGCCCCAGCATTTT. This chain links TRBV7-9 with TRBJ1-5; no clear D. CDR3 length equals 12 residues. Germline CDR1 reads SEHNR; CDR2 reads FQNEAQ (reference sequence).

This chain uses TRBV7-9 with TRBJ2-7; TRBD1 might be the D (5 bases). V lost 1 base to trimming and J lost 2 bases, with 15 bases between them. This CDR3 comprises 16 residues. Per germline, CDR1 SEHNR and CDR2 FQNEAQ (reference sequence). CDR3 amino acids: CASSLGYGQDTYEQYF. The CDR3 bases are TGTGCCAGCAGCTTAGGCTACGGGCAGGACACCTACGAGCAGTACTTC.

This clonotype was seen many times. CDR3 loop: CASSLDSLSNTEAFF. CDR3 DNA: TGTGCCAGCAGCTTAGATTCGCTGTCCAACACTGAAGCTTTCTTT. The chain is built from TRBV7-2 and TRBJ1-1; D gene uncertain. CDR1 and CDR2 (germline): SGHTA, FQGNSA. V gave up 1 base and J gave up 2 bases, with 11 bases separating them. This CDR3 comprises 15 residues.

Details on this clonotype: Given a much more abundant clone one base away, this may be a read error. This sequence joins TRBV7-9 and TRBJ1-2, with D uncertain. V was shortened by 1 base and J by 9 bases, with 6 bases between the two germline ends. This CDR3 contains 11 residues. Germline CDR1 reads SEHNR; CDR2 reads FQNEAQ (reference sequence). The CDR3 is CASSLVHSYTF. The CDR3 region has the DNA TGTGCCAGCAGCTTAGTTCATAGCTACACCTTC. Full variable domain (outside the CDR3, taken from reference TRBV7-9 and TRBJ1-2): DTGVSQNPRHKITKRGQNVTFRCDPISEHNRLYWYRQTLGQGPEFLTYFQNEAQLEKSRLLSDRFSAERPKGSFSTLEIQRTEQGDSAMYLCASSLVHSYTFGSGTRLTVV.